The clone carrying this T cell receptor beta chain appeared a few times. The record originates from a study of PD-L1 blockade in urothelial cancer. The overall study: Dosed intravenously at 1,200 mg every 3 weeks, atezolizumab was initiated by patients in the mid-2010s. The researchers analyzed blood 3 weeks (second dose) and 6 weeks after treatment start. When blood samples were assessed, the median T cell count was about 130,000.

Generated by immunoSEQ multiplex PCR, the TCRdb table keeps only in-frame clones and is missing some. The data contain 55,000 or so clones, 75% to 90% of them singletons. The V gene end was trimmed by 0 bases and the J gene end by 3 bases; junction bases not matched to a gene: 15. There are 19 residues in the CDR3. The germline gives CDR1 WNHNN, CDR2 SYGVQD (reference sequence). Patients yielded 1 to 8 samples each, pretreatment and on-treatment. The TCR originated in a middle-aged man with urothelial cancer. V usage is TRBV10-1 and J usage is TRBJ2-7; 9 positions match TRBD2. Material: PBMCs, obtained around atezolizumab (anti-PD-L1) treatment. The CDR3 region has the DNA TGCGCCAGCAGTGAGTCGATGGGGGGTCCCGGGACTAGCTTCTACGAGCAGTACTTC. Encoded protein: CASSESMGGPGTSFYEQYF.